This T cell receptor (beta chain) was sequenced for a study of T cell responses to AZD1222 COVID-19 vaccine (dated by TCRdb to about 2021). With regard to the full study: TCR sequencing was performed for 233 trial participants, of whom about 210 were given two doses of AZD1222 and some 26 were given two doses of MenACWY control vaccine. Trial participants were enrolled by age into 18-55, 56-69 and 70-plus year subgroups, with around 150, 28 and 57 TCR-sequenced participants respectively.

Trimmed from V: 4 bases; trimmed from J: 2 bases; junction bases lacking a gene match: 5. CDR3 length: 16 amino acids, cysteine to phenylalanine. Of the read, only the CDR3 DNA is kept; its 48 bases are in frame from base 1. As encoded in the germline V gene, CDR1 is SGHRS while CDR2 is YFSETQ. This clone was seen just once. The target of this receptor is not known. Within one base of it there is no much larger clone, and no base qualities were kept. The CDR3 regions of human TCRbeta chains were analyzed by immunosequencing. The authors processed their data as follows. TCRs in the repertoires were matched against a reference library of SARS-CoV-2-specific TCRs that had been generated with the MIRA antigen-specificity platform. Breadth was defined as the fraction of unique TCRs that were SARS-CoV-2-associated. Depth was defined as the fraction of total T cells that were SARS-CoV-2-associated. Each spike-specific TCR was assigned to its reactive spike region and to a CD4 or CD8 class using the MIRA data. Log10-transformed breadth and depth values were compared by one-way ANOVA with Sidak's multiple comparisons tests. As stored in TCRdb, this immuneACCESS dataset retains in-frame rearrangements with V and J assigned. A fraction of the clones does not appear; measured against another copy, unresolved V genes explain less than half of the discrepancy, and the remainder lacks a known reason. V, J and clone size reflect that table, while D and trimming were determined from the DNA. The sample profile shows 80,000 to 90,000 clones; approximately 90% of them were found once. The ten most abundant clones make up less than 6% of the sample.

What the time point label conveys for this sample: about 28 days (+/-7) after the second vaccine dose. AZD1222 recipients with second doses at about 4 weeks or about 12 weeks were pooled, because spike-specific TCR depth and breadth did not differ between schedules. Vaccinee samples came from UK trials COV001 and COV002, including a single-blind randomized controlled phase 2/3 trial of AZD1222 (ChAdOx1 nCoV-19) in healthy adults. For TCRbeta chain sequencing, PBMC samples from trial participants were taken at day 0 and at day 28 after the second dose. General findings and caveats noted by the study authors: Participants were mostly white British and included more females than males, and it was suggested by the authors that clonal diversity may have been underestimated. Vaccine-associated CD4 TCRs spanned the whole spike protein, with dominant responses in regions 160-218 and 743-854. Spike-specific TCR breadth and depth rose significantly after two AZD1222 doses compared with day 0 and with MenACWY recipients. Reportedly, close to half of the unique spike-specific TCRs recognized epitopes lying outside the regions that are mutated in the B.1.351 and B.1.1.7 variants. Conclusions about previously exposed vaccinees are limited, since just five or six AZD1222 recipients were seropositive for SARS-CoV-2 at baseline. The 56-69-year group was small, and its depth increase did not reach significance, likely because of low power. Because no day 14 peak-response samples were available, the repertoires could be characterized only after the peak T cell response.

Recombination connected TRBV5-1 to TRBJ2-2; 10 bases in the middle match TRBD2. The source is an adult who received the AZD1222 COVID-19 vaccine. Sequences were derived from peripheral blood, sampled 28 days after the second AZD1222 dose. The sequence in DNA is TGCGCCAGCAGCGGACTAGCGGAACCTAACACCGGGGAGCTGTTTTTT. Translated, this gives CASSGLAEPNTGELFF.